This TCR beta chain is drawn from a study of blood T cell repertoires in COVID-19. Study context: Samples came from the United States, Italy and Spain, spanning acute and convalescent COVID-19. PBMCs, B-cell-depleted T cells, or T cells provided the cDNA or gDNA that made up the material.

Germline V gene lookup returns CDR1 SGHVS and CDR2 FQNEAQ. Trimming stripped 4 bases from V and 4 bases from J, with 8 bases between. The CDR3 consists of 13 residues. In the original analysis: The assay estimated nucleated cells by amplifying reference gene primers. This table comes from immunoSEQ multiplex PCR, and its TCRdb copy is limited to in-frame clones, with some not included. That table is the source of V, J and clone size, and D and trimming were worked out from the DNA. The repertoire holds under 350,000 clones, with more than 85% as singletons. Sequencing input: peripheral blood. V gene TRBV7-8 combines with J gene TRBJ1-5; no clear D. This TCR was recovered from a man aged 18-30 years with active or convalescent COVID-19. The CDR3 here is CASSSRLNQPQHF. The CDR3 DNA is TGTGCCAGCAGCTCGAGATTAAATCAGCCCCAGCATTTT.